A single sample gave rise to the 2 T cell receptor beta chains below, sequenced in a study of blood T cell repertoires in COVID-19. Profiled with immunoSEQ multiplex PCR; TCRdb holds only in-frame clones, not every one. The table lists about 130,000 clones, roughly 89% of them singletons. The sample consisted of PBMCs or T cells enriched from blood (not recorded which). All receptors come from a man between 50 and 59 years old who had recovered from COVID-19.

This chain joins TRBV6-6 and TRBJ1-1, with D possibly matching TRBD1 (5 bases). The ends were cut back, 8 bases at V and 11 bases at J, with 9 bases in the middle. The CDR3 is made up of 9 amino acids. The germline gives CDR1 MNHNY, CDR2 SVGAGI (reference sequence). The CDR3 region is CASGEGAFF. CDR3 in DNA: TGTGCCAGCGGGGAGGGGGCTTTCTTT.

This clone was found once. This chain uses TRBV12-3 or TRBV12-4 with TRBJ2-5, with D possibly TRBD1 on 6 matching bases. V was trimmed by 5 bases and J by 4 bases, leaving 11 bases between them. The CDR3 loop spans 13 amino acids. This CDR3 reads CASSLQGSETQYF. The CDR3 nucleotides are TGTGCCAGCAGTCTACAGGGCTCAGAGACCCAGTACTTC.